A selection of T cell receptor beta chains follows, all from one sample in a study of blood T cell repertoires in COVID-19. The protocol was immunoSEQ multiplex PCR, while the TCRdb copy is restricted to in-frame clones and leaves out a portion. This repertoire shows about 170,000 clones, around 92% found once; its top ten account for roughly 5%. Input material: peripheral blood. These receptors came from a man aged 25-45 years with COVID-19, enrolled during active disease. The CDR3 runs from the conserved cysteine through the conserved F or W. The order of the fields is CDR3 length, J gene, D gene, clone size, V gene, CDR3 DNA, CDR3 protein. A D gene is named only where the DNA matches it firmly. Clone sizes are given selectively: once, few, many, or a class where the clone is expanded.

15,TRBJ2-5,TRBD1,.,TRBV5-1,TGCGCCAGCAGCTCTTCGACAGGGGGAGGAGAGACCCAGTACTTC,CASSSSTGGGETQYF
15,TRBJ2-5,TRBD2,.,TRBV5-4,TGTGCCAGCAGCTTGGTAGCGGGGGAGTCGGAGACCCAGTACTTC,CASSLVAGESETQYF
13,TRBJ1-5,.,.,TRBV12-3/TRBV12-4,TGTGCCAGCAGGGGGGCGGGGGCTGGGCCCCAGCATTTT,CASRGAGAGPQHF
13,TRBJ2-2,.,.,TRBV9,TGTGCCAGCAGCGCGTTTGTCACCGGGGAGCTGTTTTTT,CASSAFVTGELFF
14,TRBJ2-7,.,few,TRBV27,TGTGCCAGCAGTTCAGGTCAGCGGATGTACGAGCAGTACTTC,CASSSGQRMYEQYF
14,TRBJ1-5,TRBD1,.,TRBV6-5,TGTGCCAGCAGAGGGGGACAGGGCAGTCAGCCCCAGCATTTT,CASRGGQGSQPQHF
12,TRBJ2-1,.,.,TRBV24-1,TGTGCCACGGGTGGAGAAGACAATGAGCAGTTCTTC,CATGGEDNEQFF
18,TRBJ1-3,TRBD1,.,TRBV27,TGTGCCAGCAGTTCTCAAATAAGGGACAGGGTCTCTGGAAACACCATATATTTT,CASSSQIRDRVSGNTIYF
21,TRBJ1-2,.,once,TRBV4-3,TGCGCCAGCAGCCAAGATTTGCCCCCGTTGCTCCGGACAGCCAGCCGCTATGGCTACACCTTC,CASSQDLPPLLRTASRYGYTF
16,TRBJ1-6,TRBD1,.,TRBV25-1,TGTGCCAGCAGGTCGGACAGGGCCTCCTATAATTCACCCCTCCACTTT,CASRSDRASYNSPLHF
16,TRBJ2-7,.,.,TRBV4-3,TGCGCCAGCAGCCAAGCCGGGAGTCCAGGCTCCTACGAGCAGTACTTC,CASSQAGSPGSYEQYF
15,TRBJ2-1,TRBD1,.,TRBV11-1,TGTGCCAGCAGTCATGGACAGGGGTTCGACAATGAGCAGTTCTTC,CASSHGQGFDNEQFF
16,TRBJ2-7,TRBD1,.,TRBV7-2,TGTGCCAGCAGCTTAGGTTTGGGGGGACAGGGCTACGAGCAGTACTTC,CASSLGLGGQGYEQYF
13,TRBJ1-2,.,.,TRBV27,TGTGCCAGCAGTTTAGACGGGTACGATGGCTACACCTTC,CASSLDGYDGYTF
12,TRBJ1-1,.,.,TRBV19,TGTGCCAGTTGGGCCCGGGGGGAACGAGCTTTCTTT,CASWARGERAFF
14,TRBJ2-4,TRBD2,.,TRBV5-1,TGCGCCAGCAGCTCTCAGGGAGGGGAAAACATTCAGTACTTC,CASSSQGGENIQYF
15,TRBJ2-7,TRBD2,once,TRBV5-1,TGCGCCAGCAGCTTCGGACTAGCTCCCTCCTACGAGCAGTACTTC,CASSFGLAPSYEQYF
17,TRBJ2-5,TRBD2,.,TRBV7-7,TGTGCCAGCAGCTTAAGTCTAGCGGGAGTTGGGCAAGAGACCCAGTACTTC,CASSLSLAGVGQETQYF
14,TRBJ1-4,TRBD1,.,TRBV11-2,TGTGCCAGCAGCTCGGACAGGTGGGATGAAAAACTGTTTTTT,CASSSDRWDEKLFF
12,TRBJ2-7,.,.,TRBV2,TGTGCCAGCAACCTGGGCACGGGGGAGCAGTACTTC,CASNLGTGEQYF
17,TRBJ1-4,.,.,TRBV18,TGTGCCAGCTCACCCCGGCCCGGAGACAGCGAGAGAGAAAAACTGTTTTTT,CASSPRPGDSEREKLFF
12,TRBJ2-5,.,.,TRBV6-5,TGTGCCAGCACCGACAGCCAAGAGACCCAGTACTTC,CASTDSQETQYF
15,TRBJ2-4,TRBD1,.,TRBV19,TGTGCCAGTAGCGGGACAGGCCTAGCCAAAAACATTCAGTACTTC,CASSGTGLAKNIQYF
16,TRBJ2-7,TRBD1,.,TRBV5-1,TGCGCCAGCAGCTTGGCCCCCCAGACAGGGCTTTACGAGCAGTACTTC,CASSLAPQTGLYEQYF
15,TRBJ2-7,TRBD1,once,TRBV27,TGTGCCAGCACTTATTCCGGGACAGGGGGCTACGAGCAGTACTTC,CASTYSGTGGYEQYF
15,TRBJ2-3,.,.,TRBV7-2,TGTGCCAGCAGCTTAGAACGGGGTAGCACAGATACGCAGTATTTT,CASSLERGSTDTQYF
16,TRBJ1-3,TRBD1,.,TRBV30,TGTGCCTGGAGCCCCGGGCGGACAGGGGTGGGGGACACCATATATTTT,CAWSPGRTGVGDTIYF
15,TRBJ1-3,.,.,TRBV19,TGTGCCAGTAGATCTGCACGGGTAACTGGAAACACCATATATTTT,CASRSARVTGNTIYF
17,TRBJ2-1,TRBD1,.,TRBV12-5,TGTGCTAGTGGTTTGGTACTCGGGCAGGGGGTCGGAAATGAGCAGTTCTTC,CASGLVLGQGVGNEQFF
15,TRBJ1-2,.,.,TRBV18,TGTGCCAGCTCACCACCGACGACCACTACGAATGGCTACACCTTC,CASSPPTTTTNGYTF
14,TRBJ1-4,.,.,TRBV28,TGTGCCAGCAGCCCCGGACAGTTAAATGAAAAACTGTTTTTT,CASSPGQLNEKLFF
14,TRBJ2-1,TRBD2,.,TRBV19,TGTGCCAGCCGCGGTCGCGGGAGGAAAAATGAGCAGTTCTTC,CASRGRGRKNEQFF
14,TRBJ1-6,TRBD1,few,TRBV19,TGTGCCAGTAGGACTACAGGGGGCAATTCACCCCTCCACTTT,CASRTTGGNSPLHF
19,TRBJ1-6,TRBD1,.,TRBV7-6,TGTGCCAGCAGCACGACCTACCCGGGACAGGTAGCCTATAATTCACCCCTCCACTTT,CASSTTYPGQVAYNSPLHF
11,TRBJ1-1,.,.,TRBV3-1/TRBV3-2,TGTGCCAGCAGCCAGGCCACTGAAGCTTTCTTT,CASSQATEAFF
12,TRBJ1-2,.,.,TRBV19,TGTGCCAGTAGTATAGACAGCTATGGCTACACCTTC,CASSIDSYGYTF
14,TRBJ2-7,TRBD2,.,TRBV3-1/TRBV3-2,TGTGCCAGCAGCCAAAGCGGGAGTCTCTACGAGCAGTACTTC,CASSQSGSLYEQYF
11,TRBJ2-7,.,once,TRBV5-1,TGCGCCAGCAGCTTTCGCTACGAGCAGTACTTC,CASSFRYEQYF
13,TRBJ2-7,.,.,TRBV3-1/TRBV3-2,TGTGCCAGCAGCCGGCAGGGCTCCTACGAGCAGTACTTC,CASSRQGSYEQYF
15,TRBJ2-2,TRBD2,.,TRBV18,TGTGCCAGCTCCCGCAGCGGGGCAAACACCGGGGAGCTGTTTTTT,CASSRSGANTGELFF
15,TRBJ2-1,.,.,TRBV19,TGTGCCAGTAGTAAGGAGGTGCGGAGCTACAATGAGCAGTTCTTC,CASSKEVRSYNEQFF
14,TRBJ2-1,TRBD2,.,TRBV27,TGTGCCAGCAGTTTGGCTAGCGGGTGGGATGAGCAGTTCTTC,CASSLASGWDEQFF
15,TRBJ2-1,.,few,TRBV9,TGTGCCAGCAGCGCTGCCGGGAGCTCCTACAATGAGCAGTTCTTC,CASSAAGSSYNEQFF
17,TRBJ2-4,.,once,TRBV6-2/TRBV6-3,TGTGCCAGCAGTTACTCGGGACATCCCCTAGCCAAAAACATTCAGTACTTC,CASSYSGHPLAKNIQYF
16,TRBJ1-2,.,.,TRBV6-6,TGTGCCAGCAGTTACGTGTTCGGGGGGCGCGACTATGGCTACACCTTC,CASSYVFGGRDYGYTF
15,TRBJ1-2,TRBD1,.,TRBV6-5,TGTGCCAGCAGTTACGGACAGGGAGGCGTCTATGGCTACACCTTC,CASSYGQGGVYGYTF
13,TRBJ2-7,TRBD1,.,TRBV12-3/TRBV12-4,TGTGCCAGCAGGTGGACAGGGGACTACGAGCAGTACTTC,CASRWTGDYEQYF
19,TRBJ2-1,TRBD2,.,TRBV4-3,TGCGCCAGCAGCCAAGTATTACCGGGAGGGGCGAGCTCCTACAATGAGCAGTTCTTC,CASSQVLPGGASSYNEQFF
14,TRBJ2-5,TRBD2,.,TRBV7-9,TGTGCCAGCAGCCGTGGGACTAGCACAGAGACCCAGTACTTC,CASSRGTSTETQYF
14,TRBJ1-4,TRBD1,.,TRBV7-9,TGTGCCAGCAGCCGACAGGGATCTTCGGAAAAACTGTTTTTT,CASSRQGSSEKLFF
16,TRBJ2-7,.,.,TRBV7-9,TGTGCCAGCAGTTGGGGGGTCCTCAAAAACTCCTACGAGCAGTACTTC,CASSWGVLKNSYEQYF
14,TRBJ1-4,.,.,TRBV6-5,TGTGCCAGCAGCCCAGGGCCTGCTAATGAAAAACTGTTTTTT,CASSPGPANEKLFF